These T cell receptor beta chains were read from a single sample in a study of blood T cell repertoires in COVID-19. Generated by immunoSEQ multiplex PCR, the TCRdb table keeps only in-frame clones and is missing some. The data show 240,000 or so clones, 70% to 75% seen once. Sequencing was done on a sample of peripheral blood. Receptors originate from a woman older than 75 with acute or convalescent COVID-19. Both conserved end residues are part of each CDR3. The D gene is left open where the match is weak. Expanded clones are given a class, and other clones once, few, many or no size at all.

clone size,D gene,J gene,V gene,CDR3 protein,CDR3 DNA
.,.,TRBJ1-3,TRBV24-1,CATSDPTGLSGNTIYF,TGTGCCACCAGTGACCCGACAGGACTCTCTGGAAACACCATATATTTT
few,TRBD1,TRBJ1-1,TRBV27,CASSLLTGGSAFF,TGTGCCAGCAGCCTGCTTACAGGGGGCTCGGCTTTCTTT
.,.,TRBJ1-1,TRBV5-1,CASSLLLAGDMNTEAFF,TGCGCCAGCAGCCTCCTGCTGGCAGGGGACATGAACACTGAAGCTTTCTTT
.,TRBD1,TRBJ1-5,TRBV19,CASSFPGQGAGQPQHF,TGTGCCAGTAGTTTTCCGGGACAGGGGGCAGGACAGCCCCAGCATTTT
.,.,TRBJ1-4,TRBV5-5,CASSLVWGDTNEKLFF,TGTGCCAGCAGCTTGGTCTGGGGGGATACTAATGAAAAACTGTTTTTT
.,.,TRBJ1-1,TRBV6-5,CASRGHSAKNTEAFF,TGTGCCAGCAGAGGACACTCAGCGAAGAACACTGAAGCTTTCTTT
once,TRBD2,TRBJ2-7,TRBV2,CASSAQAGVGSYEQYF,TGTGCCAGCAGCGCTCAGGCGGGAGTTGGTTCCTACGAGCAGTACTTC
once,.,TRBJ2-3,TRBV5-1,CASSLGGAPSTDTQYF,TGCGCCAGCAGCTTGGGGGGAGCCCCTAGCACAGATACGCAGTATTTT
.,.,TRBJ2-3,TRBV9,CASSVAVSTDTQYF,TGTGCCAGCAGCGTAGCCGTCTCCACAGATACGCAGTATTTT
.,.,TRBJ2-7,TRBV5-6,CASSHRDFLSYEQYF,TGTGCCAGCAGTCACCGGGACTTTCTTTCCTACGAGCAGTACTTC
.,.,TRBJ1-5,TRBV5-1,CASSLGIQELYLEPQHF,TGCGCCAGCAGCTTGGGAATACAGGAACTATATCTGGAGCCCCAGCATTTT
.,.,TRBJ1-1,TRBV19,CASSIGRGTEAFF,TGTGCCAGTAGTATAGGCCGGGGCACTGAAGCTTTCTTT
.,.,TRBJ1-1,TRBV2,CASSRLTANTEAFF,TGTGCCAGCAGTCGCCTGACAGCGAACACTGAAGCTTTCTTT
.,.,TRBJ2-3,TRBV7-2,CASSFGQRTADTQYF,TGTGCCAGCAGCTTCGGACAGAGAACCGCAGATACGCAGTATTTT
.,.,TRBJ1-4,TRBV5-1,CASSLGRRTITNEKLFF,TGCGCCAGCAGCTTGGGGCGGCGGACTATAACTAATGAAAAACTGTTTTTT
once,.,TRBJ1-2,TRBV9,CASSVAGYGYTF,TGTGCCAGCAGCGTAGCCGGCTATGGCTACACCTTC
.,.,TRBJ2-1,TRBV6-4,CASSDSGGHNEQFF,TGTGCCAGCAGTGACTCCGGGGGTCACAATGAGCAGTTCTTC
few,TRBD1,TRBJ1-2,TRBV18,CASSPGGQGAYGYTF,TGTGCCAGCTCACCAGGGGGACAGGGCGCCTATGGCTACACCTTC
.,TRBD1,TRBJ2-7,TRBV10-1,CASSGTGKGYEQYF,TGCGCCAGCAGTGGGACAGGGAAAGGATACGAGCAGTACTTC
.,TRBD1,TRBJ1-2,TRBV12-5,CASGPDRGDGYTF,TGTGCTAGTGGACCCGACAGGGGAGACGGCTACACCTTC
.,.,TRBJ1-1,TRBV10-2,CASSEQGNTEAFF,TGCGCCAGCAGTGAGCAGGGAAACACTGAAGCTTTCTTT
.,.,TRBJ2-6,TRBV5-6,CASGPTVSSGANVLTF,TGTGCCAGCGGCCCGACAGTAAGCTCTGGGGCCAACGTCCTGACTTTC
.,TRBD1,TRBJ2-7,TRBV6-5,CASSYSVTGGWYEQYF,TGTGCCAGCAGTTACTCGGTGACAGGGGGTTGGTACGAGCAGTACTTC
few,TRBD2,TRBJ2-1,TRBV3-1/TRBV3-2,CASSLLLAVLSNEQFF,TGTGCCAGCAGCCTTCTACTAGCGGTACTGAGCAATGAGCAGTTCTTC
.,TRBD2,TRBJ2-7,TRBV4-1,CASSLGTSGSYEQYF,TGCGCCAGCAGCCTTGGGACTAGCGGTTCCTACGAGCAGTACTTC
.,.,TRBJ1-1,TRBV4-3,CASSQEETEYTEAFF,TGCGCCAGCAGCCAAGAAGAGACAGAGTACACTGAAGCTTTCTTT
.,.,TRBJ2-6,TRBV15,CATSRAPVGANVLTF,TGTGCCACCAGCAGAGCCCCGGTCGGGGCCAACGTCCTGACTTTC
few,TRBD1,TRBJ2-2,TRBV27,CASAFGPGQGDTGELFF,TGTGCCAGCGCATTCGGACCGGGACAGGGGGATACCGGGGAGCTGTTTTTT
.,TRBD1,TRBJ1-5,TRBV19,CASSPGQGYTQPQHF,TGTGCCAGTAGCCCGGGACAGGGTTATACTCAGCCCCAGCATTTT
.,.,TRBJ1-6,TRBV4-2,CASSQEAGRATAPLHF,TGTGCCAGCAGCCAAGAAGCGGGTCGGGCAACGGCACCCCTCCACTTT
.,.,TRBJ1-3,TRBV18,CASSPTNGLGSGNTIYF,TGTGCCAGCTCACCCACCAACGGACTCGGCTCTGGAAACACCATATATTTT
.,.,TRBJ2-5,TRBV18,CASSPGQARGGETQYF,TGTGCCAGCTCCCCCGGACAGGCCCGGGGGGGAGAGACCCAGTACTTC
few,.,TRBJ1-6,TRBV7-9,CASSNLVDSPLHF,TGTGCCAGCAGCAACCTAGTTGATTCACCCCTCCACTTT
once,.,TRBJ1-6,TRBV3-1/TRBV3-2,CASSFQGSPLHF,TGTGCCAGCAGCTTCCAGGGTTCACCCCTCCACTTT
.,TRBD1,TRBJ1-2,TRBV5-4,CASSLSGQGYGYTF,TGTGCCAGCAGCTTGTCCGGACAGGGATATGGCTACACCTTC
.,.,TRBJ1-3,TRBV5-1,CASSLEGLGGNTIYF,TGCGCCAGCAGCTTAGAGGGTCTGGGAGGAAACACCATATATTTT
few,.,TRBJ1-5,TRBV28,CASRLQGWQPQHF,TGTGCCAGCAGGCTACAGGGCTGGCAGCCCCAGCATTTT
.,.,TRBJ1-3,TRBV6-5,CASRSQGNTIYF,TGTGCCAGCAGGTCACAGGGAAACACCATATATTTT
.,TRBD1,TRBJ1-3,TRBV6-5,CASSRGQGYGNTIYF,TGTGCCAGCAGCCGGGGACAGGGATACGGAAACACCATATATTTT
many,.,TRBJ2-7,TRBV5-6,CASSLGGLAYEQYF,TGTGCCAGCAGCTTGGGAGGTTTGGCCTACGAGCAGTACTTC
.,TRBD1,TRBJ1-4,TRBV5-4,CASSLGAGTGMGEKLFF,TGTGCCAGCAGCTTGGGGGCCGGGACAGGGATGGGTGAAAAACTGTTTTTT
.,.,TRBJ1-1,TRBV11-1,CASSLQGVGTEAFF,TGTGCCAGCAGCCTTCAGGGTGTTGGCACTGAAGCTTTCTTT
.,.,TRBJ2-2,TRBV19,CASSTRRTGELFF,TGTGCCAGTAGTACTCGTCGCACCGGGGAGCTGTTTTTT
.,.,TRBJ1-6,TRBV24-1,CATSDLDRPSDYNSPLHF,TGTGCCACCAGTGATCTTGACAGACCCTCTGACTATAATTCACCCCTCCACTTT
.,TRBD1,TRBJ2-1,TRBV28,CASGSSGTGGDEQFF,TGTGCCAGCGGTTCCTCCGGGACAGGGGGGGATGAGCAGTTCTTC
.,TRBD1,TRBJ2-1,TRBV25-1,CASSELGQGGYNEQFF,TGTGCCAGCAGTGAACTAGGACAGGGAGGCTACAATGAGCAGTTCTTC
.,TRBD2,TRBJ2-7,TRBV18,CASSPGTSGYEQYF,TGTGCCAGCTCGCCGGGGACTAGCGGCTACGAGCAGTACTTC
many,TRBD1,TRBJ1-2,TRBV6-5,CASSTLDRGNYGYTF,TGTGCCAGCAGTACCCTGGACAGGGGCAACTATGGCTACACCTTC
once,TRBD1,TRBJ1-2,TRBV7-2,CASSERTGWGYGYTF,TGTGCCAGCAGCGAGCGGACAGGCTGGGGCTATGGCTACACCTTC
.,.,TRBJ1-5,TRBV9,CASSVEGNSNQPQHF,TGTGCCAGCAGCGTAGAGGGGAATAGCAATCAGCCCCAGCATTTT